A selection of T cell receptor beta chains follows, all from one sample in a study of cytomegalovirus exposure and HLA in healthy donors. TCRdb's table, derived via immunoSEQ multiplex PCR, lists solely in-frame clones and lacks some. The repertoire holds about 180,000 clones, with approximately 78% as singletons. Input material: PBMCs. The source is a human donor in good health. Each CDR3 is given with its conserved first and last residue. D genes are given only for firm matches. Expanded clones get a size class; other rows say once, few or many, or leave the size out.

d_call j_call v_call clone_size cdr3_aa cdr3_nt
TRBD1 TRBJ1-3 TRBV9 . CASSTGPGQGAPSSGNTIYF TGTGCCAGCAGCACGGGACCGGGACAGGGGGCGCCGAGCTCTGGAAACACCATATATTTT
TRBD1 TRBJ2-2 TRBV29-1 . CSAGQHTGELFF TGCAGCGCGGGACAGCACACCGGGGAGCTGTTTTTT
. TRBJ1-4 TRBV6-1 . CASSERGTPNEKLFF TGTGCCAGCAGTGAAAGGGGCACTCCTAATGAAAAACTGTTTTTT
. TRBJ2-5 TRBV9 . CASSDAGQETQYF TGTGCCAGCAGCGATGCAGGCCAAGAGACCCAGTACTTC
. TRBJ2-7 TRBV4-3 . CASSQSTTGTYEQYF TGCGCCAGCAGCCAATCTACGACAGGCACCTACGAGCAGTACTTC
. TRBJ2-6 TRBV6-1 few CASSVPRQGANVLTF TGTGCCAGCAGTGTTCCTAGACAGGGGGCCAACGTCCTGACTTTC
TRBD2 TRBJ2-1 TRBV27 few CASSIAGGYNEQFF TGTGCCAGCAGTATAGCGGGGGGATACAATGAGCAGTTCTTC
TRBD1 TRBJ1-2 TRBV27 . CASSLDRARGYTF TGTGCCAGCAGCCTGGACAGGGCGCGCGGCTACACCTTC
. TRBJ1-2 TRBV5-6 . CASSLLNYGYTF TGTGCCAGCAGCCTGCTAAACTATGGCTACACCTTC
TRBD1 TRBJ1-2 TRBV18 . CASSPDRGPLF TGTGCCAGCTCACCGGACAGGGGGCCCCTCTTC
. TRBJ2-7 TRBV5-1 . CASSETVNYEQYF TGCGCCAGCAGCGAGACAGTTAACTACGAGCAGTACTTC
TRBD2 TRBJ2-1 TRBV5-6 few CASSLSASGYNEQFF TGTGCCAGCAGCTTGAGTGCTAGCGGTTACAATGAGCAGTTCTTC
. TRBJ1-3 TRBV27 . CASSLYGRSSGNTIYF TGTGCCAGCAGTTTATATGGCCGCAGTTCTGGAAACACCATATATTTT
TRBD2 TRBJ2-1 TRBV2 once CASSEATSGGVSYNEQFF TGTGCCAGCAGTGAAGCTACTAGCGGGGGGGTCTCCTACAATGAGCAGTTCTTC
TRBD1 TRBJ1-1 TRBV27 . CASSFSGTGNTEAFF TGTGCCAGCAGTTTCTCCGGGACAGGGAACACTGAAGCTTTCTTT
TRBD2 TRBJ2-7 TRBV9 . CASSVGREGEQYF TGTGCCAGCAGCGTAGGTAGGGAGGGCGAGCAGTACTTC
. TRBJ1-5 TRBV4-1 . CASSQGHSNQPQHF TGCGCCAGCAGCCAGGGGCATAGCAATCAGCCCCAGCATTTT
. TRBJ2-7 TRBV5-1 . CASSPTPLEQYF TGCGCCAGCAGCCCAACACCTCTCGAGCAGTACTTC
TRBD1 TRBJ1-3 TRBV10-3 . CAISDRGGGNTIYF TGTGCCATCAGCGACAGGGGGGGAGGAAACACCATATATTTT
. TRBJ2-7 TRBV6-1 . CASRPRQRNSYEQYF TGTGCCAGCAGGCCCAGACAGAGAAACTCCTACGAGCAGTACTTC
. TRBJ1-1 TRBV10-3 . CAISGGGGTEAFF TGTGCCATCAGTGGGGGAGGGGGTACTGAAGCTTTCTTT
TRBD1 TRBJ2-2 TRBV9 . CASSDSYRGGELFF TGTGCCAGCAGCGACAGTTACAGGGGAGGGGAGCTGTTTTTT
. TRBJ1-2 TRBV5-6 . CASSLGRDRGYTF TGTGCCAGCAGCTTGGGACGGGATCGTGGCTACACCTTC
TRBD1 TRBJ2-1 TRBV5-1 . CASSFGRTGGANEQFF TGCGCCAGCAGCTTTGGCAGGACAGGGGGCGCAAATGAGCAGTTCTTC
. TRBJ1-1 TRBV4-1 . CASSPGQMGMNTEAFF TGCGCCAGCAGCCCCGGACAGATGGGCATGAACACTGAAGCTTTCTTT
. TRBJ2-7 TRBV25-1 . CASSGTTSYPSYEQYF TGTGCCAGCAGTGGCACCACTAGTTATCCCAGCTACGAGCAGTACTTC
. TRBJ2-7 TRBV27 . CASSLRQEQYF TGTGCCAGCAGTTTAAGACAGGAGCAGTACTTC
TRBD1 TRBJ2-5 TRBV7-3 . CASSEHLTGSSETQYF TGTGCCAGCAGCGAACATCTGACAGGGTCGTCAGAGACCCAGTACTTC
TRBD1 TRBJ1-1 TRBV25-1 once CASSATGGEAFF TGTGCCAGCAGTGCTACAGGGGGAGAAGCTTTCTTT
. TRBJ2-7 TRBV7-8 . CASSLGEAGRYSYEQYF TGTGCCAGCAGCTTAGGTGAGGCGGGGCGATACTCCTACGAGCAGTACTTC
TRBD1 TRBJ1-1 TRBV5-4 . CASSQKTPGGNTEAFF TGTGCCAGCAGCCAAAAGACTCCAGGGGGCAACACTGAAGCTTTCTTT
. TRBJ2-3 TRBV5-4 . CASSLDFTDTQYF TGTGCCAGCAGCTTGGACTTCACAGATACGCAGTATTTT
TRBD1 TRBJ2-7 TRBV19 . CASWAGTGGAEQYF TGTGCCAGTTGGGCCGGGACAGGGGGCGCGGAGCAGTACTTC
. TRBJ2-7 TRBV7-7 few CASSLARGQAYEQYF TGTGCTAGCAGCTTAGCGCGGGGCCAGGCCTACGAGCAGTACTTC
TRBD1 TRBJ1-4 TRBV7-9 . CASSRTGRYGEKLFF TGTGCCAGCAGCAGGACAGGGCGGTACGGTGAAAAACTGTTTTTT
TRBD1 TRBJ1-1 TRBV10-1 . CASSQDRTEAFF TGCGCCAGCAGTCAGGACAGGACTGAAGCTTTCTTT
. TRBJ1-1 TRBV14 . CASSQEGGREAFF TGTGCCAGCAGCCAAGAGGGAGGCCGTGAAGCTTTCTTT
TRBD1 TRBJ1-1 TRBV5-5 few CASSGEQGYTEAFF TGTGCCAGCAGCGGAGAACAGGGGTACACTGAAGCTTTCTTT
. TRBJ1-4 TRBV7-8 few CASSWKQGSNEKLFF TGTGCCAGCAGCTGGAAACAGGGAAGTAATGAAAAACTGTTTTTT
. TRBJ2-3 TRBV19 . CASSIDSGSSTDTQYF TGTGCCAGTAGTATAGATTCTGGGAGTAGCACAGATACGCAGTATTTT
TRBD1 TRBJ2-2 TRBV5-6 few CASSIRGGSGTGELFF TGTGCCAGCAGCATACGAGGGGGCAGTGGCACCGGGGAGCTGTTTTTT
. TRBJ1-2 TRBV4-1 few CASSQGREYGYTF TGCGCCAGCAGCCAAGGCAGGGAATATGGCTACACCTTC
. TRBJ1-2 TRBV15 . CATSGIRRGGLGYTF TGTGCCACCAGCGGCATACGGCGGGGGGGACTAGGCTACACCTTC
. TRBJ1-3 TRBV10-3 . CAISDGAAVGNTIYF TGTGCCATCAGTGATGGGGCGGCAGTCGGAAACACCATATATTTT
. TRBJ1-4 TRBV4-3 few CASSQYGGTNEKLFF TGCGCCAGCAGCCAATACGGGGGAACTAATGAAAAACTGTTTTTT
TRBD1 TRBJ2-3 TRBV19 few CASSRDSSTDTQYF TGTGCCAGTAGTAGGGACAGTAGCACAGATACGCAGTATTTT
TRBD2 TRBJ2-1 TRBV7-8 . CASSALGTSGDEQFF TGTGCCAGCAGCGCCTTAGGGACTAGCGGGGATGAGCAGTTCTTC